This is a list of T cell receptor beta chains from one sample in a study of shared T cell receptors in the human thymus. This table comes from immunoSEQ multiplex PCR, and its TCRdb copy is limited to in-frame clones, with some not included. Found here are about 400,000 clones, about 95% of them singletons; the top ten hold approximately 0.02%. Sequencing was carried out using thymocytes. Receptor source: a human donor. CDR3s include the opening cysteine and the closing phenylalanine or tryptophan. D genes are given only for firm matches. Only some rows state a clone size, as once, few, many or a class for expanded clones.

-,TRBJ2-7,TRBD2,TRBV27,TGTGCCAGCAGTACGGGCCGGACTAGCGGGGGTAGGTACGAGCAGTACTTC,CASSTGRTSGGRYEQYF
-,TRBJ2-2,-,TRBV10-2,TGCGCCAGCAGTTACGGAAATTCCACAGCGAACACCGGGGAGCTGTTTTTT,CASSYGNSTANTGELFF
-,TRBJ2-7,-,TRBV4-2,TGTGCCAGCAGCCAAGAACCGGACAGACCGAACCCCCGGTACGAGCAGTACTTC,CASSQEPDRPNPRYEQYF
-,TRBJ2-1,TRBD2,TRBV4-1,TGCGCCAGCAGCCAAGATCCCCCTCCTAGCGGGAGAGGGAATGAGCAGTTCTTC,CASSQDPPPSGRGNEQFF
-,TRBJ2-3,TRBD2,TRBV27,TGTGCCAGCAGCCCTACTAGCGGGAGGGGCACAGATACGCAGTATTTT,CASSPTSGRGTDTQYF
-,TRBJ2-7,-,TRBV15,TGTGCCACCAGCAGAGGCTCCTACGAGCAGTACTTC,CATSRGSYEQYF
-,TRBJ2-1,TRBD1,TRBV18,TGTGCCAGCTCACCACCGGTACCAGGGGGTGGGAATGAGCAGTTCTTC,CASSPPVPGGGNEQFF
-,TRBJ2-3,-,TRBV5-4,TGTGCCAGCAGCTTGGTACCACCTGTTAGCACAGATACGCAGTATTTT,CASSLVPPVSTDTQYF
-,TRBJ1-2,-,TRBV28,TGTGCCAGCAGTGTTGGGGGGCTAAACTATGGCTACACCTTC,CASSVGGLNYGYTF
-,TRBJ2-3,-,TRBV7-2,TGTGCCAGCAGCTTAGTAGTAGGATTAGCTGTAGATACGCAGTATTTT,CASSLVVGLAVDTQYF
-,TRBJ1-1,-,TRBV14,TGTGCCAGCAGCCAAGGGTGGGGGATTGGGGCTGAAGCTTTCTTT,CASSQGWGIGAEAFF
-,TRBJ2-1,-,TRBV5-1,TGCGCCAGCAGCCTACCGCTCCTCTTGAGCTCCTACAATGAGCAGTTCTTC,CASSLPLLLSSYNEQFF
-,TRBJ2-7,TRBD2,TRBV5-5,TGTGCCAGCAGCAAGCGGGACGGCGACGAGCAGTACTTC,CASSKRDGDEQYF
-,TRBJ2-2,-,TRBV28,TGTGCCAGCTTCCCGGGGTTATGGCCCTACACCGGGGAGCTGTTTTTT,CASFPGLWPYTGELFF
few,TRBJ1-1,-,TRBV9,TGTGCCAGCAGCCCGCCTCGGGGATCCGAAAAGAACACTGAAGCTTTCTTT,CASSPPRGSEKNTEAFF
-,TRBJ1-2,-,TRBV16,TGTGCCAGCAGCCCCCCGGGCAGCATTGCCTATGGCTACACCTTC,CASSPPGSIAYGYTF
-,TRBJ1-2,-,TRBV6-5,TGTGCCAGCAGTTATCCGTATGGCTACACCTTC,CASSYPYGYTF
-,TRBJ2-5,TRBD1,TRBV6-1,TGTGCCAGCAGTGTAGACAGGGTAAAAGAGACCCAGTACTTC,CASSVDRVKETQYF
-,TRBJ2-1,-,TRBV6-6,TGTGCCACCAGGGACACGCCGAACAATGAGCAGTTCTTC,CATRDTPNNEQFF
-,TRBJ2-7,-,TRBV2,TGTGCCAGCAGCCCGAGGGGGGGCGCATTGGACGAGCAGTACTTC,CASSPRGGALDEQYF
-,TRBJ2-3,TRBD2,TRBV4-2,TGTGCCAGCAGCCCCCGGTTAGCGGGGTGGGTAGATACGCAGTATTTT,CASSPRLAGWVDTQYF
-,TRBJ2-3,TRBD1,TRBV10-3,TGTGCCATCAGCACACAGGGGGTAAGGGATACGCAGTATTTT,CAISTQGVRDTQYF
-,TRBJ1-5,-,TRBV4-1,TGCGCCAGCAGCCAAGATCTCCGGTTGGCAGTCAGCAATCAGCCCCAGCATTTT,CASSQDLRLAVSNQPQHF
-,TRBJ2-3,-,TRBV4-3,TGCGCCAGCAGCCAAGAAACAGGTTCTAGCACAGATACGCAGTATTTT,CASSQETGSSTDTQYF
-,TRBJ2-1,TRBD2,TRBV2,TGTGCCAGCATCTTCAACCCTTCACGGACTAGCGGGAGCTCTGGGGGGCAGTTCTTC,CASIFNPSRTSGSSGGQFF
-,TRBJ1-4,-,TRBV10-3,TGTGCCATCCGCTCAAACTCAACTAATGAAAAACTGTTTTTT,CAIRSNSTNEKLFF
-,TRBJ2-4,-,TRBV19,TGTGCCAGTCCCGAGCGGTACTTAGCCAAAAACATTCAGTACTTC,CASPERYLAKNIQYF
-,TRBJ2-1,TRBD2,TRBV15,TGTGCCACCAGCAGAGTTGGGTTACTAGCGGTCCACAATGAGCAGTTCTTC,CATSRVGLLAVHNEQFF
-,TRBJ2-7,-,TRBV18,TGTGCCAGCTCCCCTGACTGCGGGGAGCAGTACTTC,CASSPDCGEQYF
-,TRBJ1-1,TRBD1,TRBV23-1,TGCGCCAGCAGTCAATCAGGGGGGACAGGGGTTTGGAACACTGAAGCTTTCTTT,CASSQSGGTGVWNTEAFF
-,TRBJ2-2,-,TRBV9,TGTGCCAGCAGCGTAGGGCCGCCCGCAAACACCGGGGAGCTGTTTTTT,CASSVGPPANTGELFF
once,TRBJ1-1,TRBD1,TRBV6-5,TGTGCCAGCAGTTACGAGGCAGGGGGACCCATTGAAGCTTTCTTT,CASSYEAGGPIEAFF
-,TRBJ2-5,-,TRBV27,TGTGCCAGCAGTCCTACCAGGGAGTGGGAGACCCAGTACTTC,CASSPTREWETQYF
-,TRBJ2-7,-,TRBV5-6,TGTGCCAGCAGCTTGTTGTCCGAGCCCTACGAGCAGTACTTC,CASSLLSEPYEQYF
-,TRBJ1-5,TRBD1,TRBV28,TGTGCCAGCGCGAGGGGTGACAGGGGCAATCAGCCCCAGCATTTT,CASARGDRGNQPQHF
once,TRBJ2-7,TRBD1,TRBV6-5,TGTGCCAGCGGGGAGACAGGGAACAACGAGCAGTACTTC,CASGETGNNEQYF
-,TRBJ2-7,TRBD1,TRBV27,TGTGCCAGCAGACCCGGACAGGGGGCGCCCCACGAGCAGTACTTC,CASRPGQGAPHEQYF
-,TRBJ1-2,-,TRBV7-3,TGTGCCAGCAGCTTAGGGCCCGACCCCAACTATGGCTACACCTTC,CASSLGPDPNYGYTF
-,TRBJ1-3,-,TRBV28,TGTGCCAGCAGTTTTGATTTGGGCCGCTCTGGAAACACCATATATTTT,CASSFDLGRSGNTIYF
-,TRBJ2-7,TRBD2,TRBV7-2,TGTGCCAGCAGCTTAACTAGCGGGAGGGCCGGGCGCTCCTACGAGCAGTACTTC,CASSLTSGRAGRSYEQYF
-,TRBJ2-5,TRBD1,TRBV5-4,TGTGCCAGCAGCCTCAACGGGACAGGGGGCGGGGAGACCCAGTACTTC,CASSLNGTGGGETQYF
-,TRBJ2-3,TRBD2,TRBV7-2,TGTGCCAGCAGCACCGGGACTAGCGGGAGGACAAGCACAGATACGCAGTATTTT,CASSTGTSGRTSTDTQYF